This T cell receptor (beta chain) was recorded in a study of post-analysis software for immune sequencing data. General study findings and limits: For normalized Chao1 diversity, multiple sclerosis patients scored significantly lower than controls did. Samples sharing a preparation batch grouped tightly together when assessed by F measure. About 5 TRBV segments were more frequent in patients than controls; TRBV5-6, TRBV5-1 and TRBV20-1 belonged to this group.

The V gene's germline CDR1 is SEHNR and CDR2 FQNEAQ (reference sequence). The germline V and J ends were trimmed by 0 bases and 1 base, with 7 bases remaining between them. CDR3 size: 14 residues. As regards this clonotype: What it binds is not known.

Unique-molecular-identifier-tagged TCR beta cDNA libraries were used. In TCRdb, the PCR reads were re-called with MiXCR into one record per CDR3 protein. The sample consists of fewer than 850,000 distinct CDR3 sequences, 46% of them appearing once. The clonotype originates from a girl aged 10-17 years with multiple sclerosis. Sequencing was performed on blood. The genes are TRBV7-9 and TRBJ2-7; D is undetermined. CDR3 region: CASSLAATSYEQYF. The CDR3 bases are TGTGCCAGCAGCTTAGCCGCTACTTCCTACGAGCAGTACTTC. Full variable domain (outside the CDR3, taken from reference TRBV7-9 and TRBJ2-7): DTGVSQNPRHKITKRGQNVTFRCDPISEHNRLYWYRQTLGQGPEFLTYFQNEAQLEKSRLLSDRFSAERPKGSFSTLEIQRTEQGDSAMYLCASSLAATSYEQYFGPGTRLTVT.